This TCR beta chain was sequenced in a study of blood T cell repertoires in COVID-19. Trimming cost V 2 bases and J 2 bases, with 3 bases left between them. The CDR3 has 12 residues. Germline loops: CDR1 SGHTA, CDR2 FQGNSA. This clone has just one count. As handled by the study authors: For nucleated cells, counts were estimated from reference gene primer amplification. Method: immunoSEQ multiplex PCR; TCRdb's copy keeps in-frame clones and lacks some. Clone size and the V and J calls come from that table; the DNA yielded D and trimming. The sample shows tens of thousands of clones, around 88% of them seen only once.

The TCR sequence derives from a human donor in a cohort sampled during active COVID-19. The chain recombines TRBV7-2 with TRBJ2-5; D unclear. Sequencing used peripheral blood. CDR3 amino acids: CASSLQQETQYF. CDR3 in DNA: TGTGCCAGCAGCTTACAGCAAGAGACCCAGTACTTC.